The text below deals with one T cell receptor (beta chain). The data are from a study of chemoradiotherapy in HPV16-positive cancers. This table comes from immunoSEQ multiplex PCR, and its TCRdb copy is limited to in-frame clones, with some not included. The table has about 7,000 clones, about four fifths seen once. Samples were taken several times over chemoradiotherapy. The sequencing here drew on tumor tissue, taken from a patient who underwent chemoradiotherapy. The TCR was taken from a human donor with HPV-associated anogenital cancer.

The CDR3 nucleotides read TGCGCCAGCAGTGAATGGGGAAGCTCCTACAATGAGCAGTTCTTC. Protein product: CASSEWGSSYNEQFF. This chain connects TRBV10-1 to TRBJ2-1; unclear D gene. Germline V gene sequence: CDR1 WNHNN, CDR2 SYGVQD (reference sequence). There are 15 residues in the CDR3. The germline V and J ends were trimmed by 3 bases and 0 bases, with 9 bases remaining between them.